These 3 T cell receptor beta chains were sequenced from one sample in a study of blood T cell repertoires in COVID-19. Sequenced by immunoSEQ multiplex PCR; TCRdb stores in-frame clones only, minus some. The sample yields fewer than 300,000 clones, around 86% seen once. The sequencing sample was made of peripheral blood. These receptors were obtained from a woman aged 55-70 years with active or convalescent COVID-19.

The chain combines TRBV19 with TRBJ1-2, with D possibly matching TRBD1 (6 bases). The CDR3 totals 20 residues. The germline V and J ends were trimmed by 5 bases and 0 bases, with 28 bases remaining between them. Per the germline V gene, CDR1 is LNHDA and CDR2 is SQIVND (reference sequence). The DNA of the CDR3 is TGTGCCAGTAGTCCTCCTCCGGGACACCTTTTTGACACCGCTAACTATGGCTACACCTTC. The encoded protein is CASSPPPGHLFDTANYGYTF.

The CDR3 DNA sequence: TGTGCCAGTAAGGAGGGAAACTCCTACGAGCAGTACTTC. Protein sequence: CASKEGNSYEQYF. The chain combines TRBV19 with TRBJ2-7; tentative D call: TRBD2 (6 bases). V lost 7 bases, J lost 0 bases, and 10 bases lay in between. The CDR3 length is 13 residues. Germline V lookup: CDR1 LNHDA, CDR2 SQIVND (reference sequence).

Concerning this clone: Different DNA sequences within this sample yield the same CDR3. V and J are TRBV19 and TRBJ1-1; tentative D call: TRBD1 (5 bases). The V and J ends lost 5 bases and 3 bases respectively, with 10 bases between them. CDR3 length equals 13 residues. Germline assignment: CDR1 LNHDA and CDR2 SQIVND (reference sequence). The CDR3 is CASSSTGDTEAFF. DNA for the CDR3: TGTGCCAGTAGTTCTACAGGTGACACTGAAGCTTTCTTT.